This T cell receptor beta chain was sequenced for a study of T cells in Graves' hyperthyroidism and ophthalmopathy. Study-wide results and caveats: Most thyroid clonotypes expanded above 0.001 were also detected in blood.

Amplification yielded TCR beta CDR3 regions, with RNA transcripts as the source. HTBI primers were employed in a first-round RT-PCR of the TCR CDR3. TCRdb called the multiplex PCR reads again in MiXCR, with one record for every CDR3 protein. The sample lists 700,000 to 950,000 distinct CDR3 sequences, over 35% seen once, with roughly 30% in the top ten. CDR1 is LNHDA and CDR2 is SQIVND in the germline V gene (reference sequence). The V gene lost 7 bases and the J gene lost 4 bases, with 8 bases spanning the gap. The CDR3 is 13 amino acids. Concerning this clonotype: What it binds is not known.

This TCR was sampled from a woman between 40 and 50 years old with Graves' hyperthyroidism. This chain connects TRBV19 to TRBJ1-6, with D maybe TRBD1 (5 bases). The sequenced material came from blood. CDR3 nucleotides: TGTGCCAGTAAGGACACATATAATTCACCCCTCCACTTT. Translated, it gives CASKDTYNSPLHF. The full variable domain, its missing parts supplied by reference TRBV19 and TRBJ1-6, is DGGITQSPKYLFRKEGQNVTLSCEQNLNHDAMYWYRQDPGQGLRLIYYSQIVNDFQKGDIAEGYSVSREKKESFPLTVTSAQKNPTAFYLCASKDTYNSPLHFGNGTRLTVT.